The clone carrying this T cell receptor beta chain has only one observation. This entry comes from a study of blood T cell repertoires in COVID-19. Germline V gene lookup returns CDR1 MNHEY and CDR2 SVGAGI. The length of the CDR3 is 15 residues. V trimming: 5 bases; J trimming: 8 bases; junction bases outside the gene matches: 9. Assay used: immunoSEQ multiplex PCR; TCRdb lists only in-frame clones, some missing. The top ten hold 10% to 15% of the sample, which has some 250,000 clones, 80% to 90% seen once. The V call is TRBV6-5, the J call TRBJ1-2; 12 positions agree with TRBD1. The sequence was obtained from a woman aged 25 to 39 with COVID-19, enrolled during active disease. Sample: peripheral blood. The CDR3 region has the DNA TGTGCCAGCAGTACTGTATCCGGGACAGGGGGCGGCTACACCTTC. This encodes CASSTVSGTGGGYTF.